This T cell receptor (beta chain) was sequenced during a study of shared clonotypes between healthy human individuals. Study information: Donor composition was two women and a few men, aged 18 to 49.

Once extracted for a subset, genomic DNA was divided evenly among several immunoSEQ plates. TCRdb's table, derived via immunoSEQ multiplex PCR, lists solely in-frame clones and lacks some. The profile shows under 600,000 clones, 70% to 80% of them singletons. The TCR was taken from a woman between 35 and 50 years old in good health. Some clones in this sample may be carry-over from other donors' samples. Input material: PBMCs.

CDR3 sequence reads: CASKEGATNEKLFF. CDR3 nucleotides: TGTGCCAGCAAAGAGGGGGCAACTAATGAAAAACTGTTTTTT. The chain carries TRBV7-9 and TRBJ1-4; possibly TRBD1 for D (6 bases). From germline, CDR1 is SEHNR and CDR2 FQNEAQ (reference sequence). V gave up 7 bases and J gave up 0 bases, with 9 bases separating them. The CDR3 has 14 residues.